This paragraph covers one T cell receptor beta chain sequence. Antigen unknown. Per the germline V gene, CDR1 is SEHNR and CDR2 is FQNEAQ (reference sequence). The CDR3 has 13 amino acids. V gave up 6 bases and J gave up 2 bases, with 8 bases separating them. The data were obtained in a study of cytomegalovirus exposure and HLA in healthy donors. Overall study results and limits: Fewer N-insertions (relative to the roughly 630-donor mean) were reportedly seen in an Asian-associated ancestry cluster in a later analysis.

Amplification used 60 Vbeta primers and 13 Jbeta primers. Libraries were prepared by immunoSEQ multiplex PCR; TCRdb keeps only in-frame clonotypes and omits some of them. The sample includes 100,000 to 150,000 clones, approximately 82% of them seen just once. Unrecorded immune exposures were likely, despite nominal health at sampling. This sequence joins TRBV7-9 and TRBJ2-1; D not resolved. Sequencing input: PBMCs. This sequence was found in a boy aged 2 to 10 in good health and CMV-seronegative. The CDR3 protein is CASRLAAYNEQFF. CDR3 sequence (DNA): TGTGCCAGCAGATTGGCAGCCTACAATGAGCAGTTCTTC.